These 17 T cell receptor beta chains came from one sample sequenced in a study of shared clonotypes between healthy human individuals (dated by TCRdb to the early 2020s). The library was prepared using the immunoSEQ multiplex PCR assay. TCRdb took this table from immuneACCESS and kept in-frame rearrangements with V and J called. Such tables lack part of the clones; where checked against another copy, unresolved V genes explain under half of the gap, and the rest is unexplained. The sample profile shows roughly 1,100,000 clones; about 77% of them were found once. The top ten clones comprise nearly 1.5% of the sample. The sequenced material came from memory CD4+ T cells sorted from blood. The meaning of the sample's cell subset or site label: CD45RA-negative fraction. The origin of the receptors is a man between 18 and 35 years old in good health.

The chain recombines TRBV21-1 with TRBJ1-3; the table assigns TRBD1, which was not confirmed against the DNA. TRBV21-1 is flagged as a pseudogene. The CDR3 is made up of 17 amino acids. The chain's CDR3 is CASSKELGQGVAYTIYF. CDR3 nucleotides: TGTGCCAGCAGCAAAGAATTAGGACAGGGGGTTGCATACACCATATATTTT.

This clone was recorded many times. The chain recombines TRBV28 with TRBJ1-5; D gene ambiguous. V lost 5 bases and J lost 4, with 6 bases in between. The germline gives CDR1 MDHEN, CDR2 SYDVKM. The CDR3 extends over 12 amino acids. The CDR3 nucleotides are TGTGCCAGCAGTCCCGAGAATCAGCCCCAGCATTTT. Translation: CASSPENQPQHF.

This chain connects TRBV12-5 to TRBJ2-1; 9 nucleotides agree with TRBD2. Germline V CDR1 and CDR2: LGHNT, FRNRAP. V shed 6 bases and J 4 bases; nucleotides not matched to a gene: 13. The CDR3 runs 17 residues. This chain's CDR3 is CASGPAVTSGRYNEQFF. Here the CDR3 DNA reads TGTGCTAGTGGCCCTGCTGTGACTAGCGGTAGATACAATGAGCAGTTCTTC.

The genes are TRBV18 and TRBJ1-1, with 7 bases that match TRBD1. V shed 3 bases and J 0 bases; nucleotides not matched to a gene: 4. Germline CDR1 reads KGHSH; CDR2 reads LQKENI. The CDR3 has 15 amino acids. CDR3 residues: CASSPPGQMNTEAFF. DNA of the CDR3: TGTGCCAGCTCACCGCCGGGACAGATGAACACTGAAGCTTTCTTT.

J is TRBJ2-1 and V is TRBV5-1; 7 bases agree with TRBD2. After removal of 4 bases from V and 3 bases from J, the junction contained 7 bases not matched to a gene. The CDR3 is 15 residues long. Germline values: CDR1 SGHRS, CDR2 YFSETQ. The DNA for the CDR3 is TGCGCCAGCAGCCATGGGGCTAGCGGCTACAATGAGCAGTTCTTC. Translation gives CASSHGASGYNEQFF.

The CDR3, as DNA: TGCGCCAGCAGCCACCAAGATGGGGGGACAGGAATCCTCTATGGCTACACCTTC. As protein: CASSHQDGGTGILYGYTF. V and J are TRBV4-1 and TRBJ1-2, with 8 bases fitting TRBD1. Germline assignment: CDR1 MGHRA and CDR2 YSYEKL. CDR3 length equals 18 residues. Losses at the gene ends were 3 bases for V and 4 bases for J; bases not matched to a gene: 16.

CDR3 loop: CASSLGVANTGELFF. The CDR3 nucleotides are TGTGCCAGCAGCTTAGGCGTCGCGAACACCGGGGAGCTGTTTTTT. The V and J genes are TRBV11-2 and TRBJ2-2, with no clear D. The V gene's germline CDR1 is SGHAT and CDR2 FQNNGV. V was trimmed by 1 base and J by 0 bases, leaving 6 bases between them. The CDR3 extends over 15 amino acids.

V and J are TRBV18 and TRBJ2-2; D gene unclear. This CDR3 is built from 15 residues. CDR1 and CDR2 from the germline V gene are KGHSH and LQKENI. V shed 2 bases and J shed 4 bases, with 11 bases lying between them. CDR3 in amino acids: CASSPDSARTGELFF. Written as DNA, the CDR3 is TGTGCCAGCTCACCAGACTCAGCTCGCACCGGGGAGCTGTTTTTT.

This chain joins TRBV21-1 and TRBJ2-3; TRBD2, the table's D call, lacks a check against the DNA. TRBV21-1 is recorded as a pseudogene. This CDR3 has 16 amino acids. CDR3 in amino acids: CASSSPRTGGGDTQYF. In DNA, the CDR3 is TGTGCCAGCAGCTCCCCGCGGACGGGGGGTGGGGATACGCAGTATTTT.

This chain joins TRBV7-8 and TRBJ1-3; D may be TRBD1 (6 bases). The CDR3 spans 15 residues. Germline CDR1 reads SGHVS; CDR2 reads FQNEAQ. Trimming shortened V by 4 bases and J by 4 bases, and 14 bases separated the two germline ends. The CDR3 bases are TGTGCCAGCAGCTACGACAGGATAGTCGGAAACACCATATATTTT. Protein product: CASSYDRIVGNTIYF.

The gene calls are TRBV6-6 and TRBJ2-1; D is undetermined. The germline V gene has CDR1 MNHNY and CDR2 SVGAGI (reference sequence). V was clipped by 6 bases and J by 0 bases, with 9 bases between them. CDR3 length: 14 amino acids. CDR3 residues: CASRGGFSYNEQFF. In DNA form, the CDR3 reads TGTGCCAGCAGAGGTGGGTTCTCCTACAATGAGCAGTTCTTC.

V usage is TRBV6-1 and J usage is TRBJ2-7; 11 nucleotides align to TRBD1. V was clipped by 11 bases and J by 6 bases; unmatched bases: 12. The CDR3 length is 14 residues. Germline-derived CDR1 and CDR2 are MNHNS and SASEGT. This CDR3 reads CAEGRDRGSGEQYF. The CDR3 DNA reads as TGTGCCGAAGGCAGGGACAGGGGGTCGGGCGAGCAGTACTTC.

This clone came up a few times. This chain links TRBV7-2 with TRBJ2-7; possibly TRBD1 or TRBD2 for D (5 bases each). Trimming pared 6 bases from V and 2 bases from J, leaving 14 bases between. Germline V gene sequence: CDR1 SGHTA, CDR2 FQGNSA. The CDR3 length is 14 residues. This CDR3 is CASSWGTRTYEQYF. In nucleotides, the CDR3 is TGTGCCAGCAGTTGGGGGACGCGGACCTACGAGCAGTACTTC. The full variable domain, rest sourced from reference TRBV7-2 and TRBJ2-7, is GAGVSQSPSNKVTEKGKDVELRCDPISGHTALYWYRQSLGQGLEFLIYFQGNSAPDKSGLPSDRFSAERTGGSVSTLTIQRTQQEDSAVYLCASSWGTRTYEQYFGPGTRLTVT.

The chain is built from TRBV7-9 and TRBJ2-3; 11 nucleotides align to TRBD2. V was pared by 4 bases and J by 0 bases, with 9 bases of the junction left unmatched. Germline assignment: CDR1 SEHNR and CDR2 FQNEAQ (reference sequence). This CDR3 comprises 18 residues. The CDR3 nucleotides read TGTGCCAGCAGCTCACTTCTGACTAGCGGGGCTAGCACAGATACGCAGTATTTT. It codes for CASSSLLTSGASTDTQYF.

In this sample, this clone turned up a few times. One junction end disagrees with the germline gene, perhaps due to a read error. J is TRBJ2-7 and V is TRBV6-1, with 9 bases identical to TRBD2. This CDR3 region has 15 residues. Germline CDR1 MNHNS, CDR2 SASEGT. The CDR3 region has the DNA TGTGCCAGCAGTGCTGGACAGGCGGGGGGGTACGGGCAGTACTTC. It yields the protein CASSAGQAGGYGQYF.

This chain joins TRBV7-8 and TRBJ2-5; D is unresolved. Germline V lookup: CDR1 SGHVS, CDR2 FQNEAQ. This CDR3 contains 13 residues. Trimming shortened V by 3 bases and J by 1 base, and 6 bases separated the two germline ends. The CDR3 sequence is CASSFQPQETQYF. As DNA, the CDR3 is TGTGCCAGCAGCTTCCAGCCCCAAGAGACCCAGTACTTC. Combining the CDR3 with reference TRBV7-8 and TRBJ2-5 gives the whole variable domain GAGVSQSPRYKVAKRGQDVALRCDPISGHVSLFWYQQALGQGPEFLTYFQNEAQLDKSGLPSDRFFAERPEGSVSTLKIQRTQQEDSAVYLCASSFQPQETQYFGPGTRLLVL.

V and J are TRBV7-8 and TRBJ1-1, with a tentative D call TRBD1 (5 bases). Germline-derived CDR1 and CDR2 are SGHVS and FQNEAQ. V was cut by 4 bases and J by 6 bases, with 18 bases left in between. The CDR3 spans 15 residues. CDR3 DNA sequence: TGTGCCAGCAGCTCCGGGGCGGGGGATAAGGCTGAAGCTTTCTTT. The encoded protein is CASSSGAGDKAEAFF.